What follows are 6 T cell receptor beta chains derived from one specimen sequenced in a study of T cell repertoires in cytomegalovirus infection (dated by TCRdb to about 2019). These reads were obtained on an Illumina HiSeq 1500. The public reads were quality trimmed at Q25 with fastp and then assembled into clones with MiXCR by TCRdb, keeping productive beta chains. Every entry covers one CDR3 protein and lists the most common genes and DNA from its rows. Within this sample are over 250,000 distinct CDR3 sequences, with about 26% of them counted one time only. Of the sample, 11% to 15% falls within the top ten clones. Sequenced: PBMCs. These receptors came from a human donor in good health (CMV status not recorded). Some clones in this sample may be carry-over from other donors' samples.

The chain uses TRBV5-1 and TRBJ2-1; 7 bases agree with TRBD2. V was pared by 4 bases and J by 0 bases, with 4 bases of the junction left unmatched. The germline CDR1 and CDR2 sequences are SGHRS and YFSETQ. The CDR3 is 15 amino acids. CDR3 nucleotide sequence: TGCGCCAGCAGCGAAGCGGGGAACTCCTACAATGAGCAGTTCTTC. Its translation: CASSEAGNSYNEQFF.

The V gene is TRBV7-2, the J gene TRBJ1-4; D remains ambiguous. V lost 5 bases and J lost 0, with 10 bases in between. Germline CDR1 reads SGHTA; CDR2 reads FQGNSA. The CDR3 has 15 residues. CDR3: CASSMRPSTNEKLFF. The CDR3 region has the DNA TGTGCCAGCAGCATGCGCCCCTCAACTAATGAAAAACTGTTTTTT.

The rearrangement links TRBV7-2 to TRBJ2-7; 7 bases agree with TRBD2. This CDR3 spans 15 amino acids. V shed 1 base and J 6 bases; nucleotides not matched to a gene: 9. Germline CDR1 reads SGHTA; CDR2 reads FQGNSA. This chain's CDR3 is CASSLGGGMGSEQYF. The CDR3 nucleotides are TGTGCCAGCAGCTTAGGCGGGGGTATGGGCTCCGAGCAGTACTTC.

The rearrangement uses TRBV7-2 and TRBJ2-3; perhaps TRBD1 as D (6 bases). Germline-derived CDR1 and CDR2 are SGHTA and FQGNSA. The ends were cut back, 7 bases at V and 5 bases at J, with 16 bases in the middle. The CDR3 contains 14 residues. The CDR3 is CASNLGQGRDTQYF. As DNA, the CDR3 is TGTGCCAGCAATCTGGGTCAGGGGAGAGATACGCAGTATTTT.

This clonotype was detected a few times. The chain uses TRBV12-3 or TRBV12-4 and TRBJ1-1; TRBD1 is a possible D gene (5 bases). The CDR3 has 14 residues. With 5 bases removed from V and 5 bases from J, the gap between germline ends came to 15 bases. This CDR3 is CASSARWGGTEAFF. The DNA of the CDR3 is TGTGCCAGCAGTGCCCGCTGGGGCGGAACTGAAGCTTTCTTT.

This rearrangement joins TRBV28 to TRBJ2-2, with 7 bases that match TRBD1. The CDR3 has 13 residues. CDR1 and CDR2 from the germline V gene are MDHEN and SYDVKM. V was clipped by 6 bases and J by 6 bases; unmatched bases: 4. The CDR3 DNA sequence: TGTGCCAGCAGACGGACAGGCTCCGGGGAGCTGTTTTTT. It codes for CASRRTGSGELFF.